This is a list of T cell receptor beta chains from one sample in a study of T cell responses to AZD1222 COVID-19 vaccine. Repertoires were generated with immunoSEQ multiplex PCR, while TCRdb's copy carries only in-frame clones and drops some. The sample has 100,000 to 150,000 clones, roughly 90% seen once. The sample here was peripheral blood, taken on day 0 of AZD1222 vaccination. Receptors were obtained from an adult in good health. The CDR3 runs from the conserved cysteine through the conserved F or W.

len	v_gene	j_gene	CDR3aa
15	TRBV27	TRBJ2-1	CASSLWIGRESEQFF
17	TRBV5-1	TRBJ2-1	CASSSTLTSGSRNEQFF
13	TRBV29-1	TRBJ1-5	CSAMSSLNQPQHF
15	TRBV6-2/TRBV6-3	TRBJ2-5	CASSYSRGDQETQYF
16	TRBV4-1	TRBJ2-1	CASSLSTGTLIDEQFF
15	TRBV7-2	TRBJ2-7	CASSPGDAYHYEQYF
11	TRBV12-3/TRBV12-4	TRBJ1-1	CASTKGNEAFF
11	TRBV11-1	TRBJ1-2	CASSFRGGYTF
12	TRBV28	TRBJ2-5	CASRSAQETQYF
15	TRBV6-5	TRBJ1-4	CASRPTGGQNEKLFF
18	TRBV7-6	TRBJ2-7	CASSLALGRTSGYYEQYF
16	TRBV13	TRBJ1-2	CASSPFLQGTGYGYTF
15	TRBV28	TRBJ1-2	CASSLGRTANYGYTF
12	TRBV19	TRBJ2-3	CATGGDTDTQYF
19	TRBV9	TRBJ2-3	CASSVFLLTSQRSTDTQYF
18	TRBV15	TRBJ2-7	CATSRDSPGQASSYEQYF
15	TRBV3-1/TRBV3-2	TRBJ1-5	CASSQDLGVTQPQHF
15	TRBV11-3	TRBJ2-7	CASSLVSSGNYEQYF
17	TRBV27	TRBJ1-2	CASSSSTLTDLNYGYTF
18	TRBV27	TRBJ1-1	CASGPLGMIKTGHTEAFF
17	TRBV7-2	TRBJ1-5	CASSLTTGIYSNQPQHF
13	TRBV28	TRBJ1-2	CASSLTARSGYTF
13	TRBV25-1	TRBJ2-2	CASSLVKAGELFF
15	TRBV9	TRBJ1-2	CASSAQTGQLYGYTF
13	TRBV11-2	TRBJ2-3	CASRGPGSDTQYF
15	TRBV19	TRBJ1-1	CASTPRSFYDTEAFF
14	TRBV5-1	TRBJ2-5	CASSLRTGRETQYF
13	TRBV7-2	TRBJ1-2	CASSLETAYGYTF
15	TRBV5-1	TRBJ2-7	CASRGGGTKPYEQYF
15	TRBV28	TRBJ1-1	CASSFRGRKNTEAFF
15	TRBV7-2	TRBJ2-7	CASSLSEGVSYEQYF
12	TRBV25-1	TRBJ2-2	CACGGTTGELFF
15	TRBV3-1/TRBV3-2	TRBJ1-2	CASSQDSAQRRGYTF
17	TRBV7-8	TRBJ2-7	CASSLGISGSSSYEQYF
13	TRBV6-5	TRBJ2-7	CASSPGTIHEQYF
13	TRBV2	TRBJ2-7	CASSPAGSDEQYF
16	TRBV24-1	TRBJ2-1	CATSDRRGLPDNEQFF
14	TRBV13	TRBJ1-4	CASSYLTTNEKLFF
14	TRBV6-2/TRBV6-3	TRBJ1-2	CASSLGLTEYGYTF
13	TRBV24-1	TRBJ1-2	CATRAGQGLDYTF
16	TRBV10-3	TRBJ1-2	CAISETRVGGDRGYTF